This T cell receptor (beta chain) appears in the sequencing data of a study of OX40 agonist ivuxolimab in advanced cancers. General study results and limits: At doses 0.1 to 3.0 mg/kg, CD4+ and CD8+ clones expanded. Researchers report that CD8+ T cells had, on average, more expanded clones than CD4+.

The germline V gene has CDR1 LNHDA and CDR2 SQIVND (reference sequence). The CDR3 has 14 amino acids. Trimming shortened V by 5 bases and J by 3 bases, and 11 bases separated the two germline ends. Turning to this clone: Its antigen is not known.

Profiled with immunoSEQ multiplex PCR; TCRdb holds only in-frame clones, not every one. The profile shows roughly 30,000 clones, around nine tenths of them singletons. Blood was sampled at baseline, cycle 4 day 1, and cycle 7 day 1. V gene TRBV19 combines with J gene TRBJ1-5, with a tentative D call TRBD1 (6 bases). The clonotype comes from an adult with an advanced solid tumor such as melanoma, head and neck, liver or kidney cancer. The material was CD4+ or CD8+ T cells sorted from blood, obtained in a trial of the OX40 agonist ivuxolimab. The CDR3: CASSSQGFNQPQHF. CDR3 bases: TGTGCCAGTAGTTCACAGGGTTTCAATCAGCCCCAGCATTTT.